This T cell receptor beta chain originates from a study of shared clonotypes between healthy human individuals. The protocol was immunoSEQ multiplex PCR, while the TCRdb copy is restricted to in-frame clones and leaves out a portion. The sample includes over 1.5 million clones, 95% to 99% of them seen just once. This CDR3 spans 18 amino acids. J gave up 1 base and V 1 base, and 11 bases lay outside the gene matches. Per the germline V gene, CDR1 is KGHSH and CDR2 is LQKENI. Sequenced: naive CD4+ T cells sorted from blood. Subset here: CD45RA+ positively selected. The chain couples TRBV18 to TRBJ2-7; 9 positions match TRBD2. This TCR came from a man aged 25 to 40 in good health. The CDR3: CASSPLSATSGRSYEQYF. Written as DNA, the CDR3 is TGTGCCAGCTCACCACTTTCTGCGACTAGCGGTAGGTCCTACGAGCAGTACTTC.